This T cell receptor beta chain was recorded in a study of radiotherapy plus CTLA-4 blockade in lung cancer. TCRdb's table, derived via immunoSEQ multiplex PCR, lists solely in-frame clones and lacks some. The sample holds 80,000 to 100,000 clones, about 81% seen once. V gave up 3 bases and J gave up 3 bases; unmatched junction bases: 2. The CDR3 consists of 14 residues. Germline V CDR1 and CDR2: SGDLS, YYNGEE. The chain has TRBV9 and TRBJ1-4, with 7 bases fitting TRBD1. The sequences come from peripheral blood, collected from a patient treated with radiotherapy plus ipilimumab. This TCR was recovered from a human donor with non-small cell lung cancer who had a partial response to radiotherapy plus ipilimumab. In DNA form, the CDR3 reads TGTGCCAGCAGCGCCGGGACAGCTAATGAAAAACTGTTTTTT. It encodes CASSAGTANEKLFF.